What follows are 29 T cell receptor beta chains derived from one specimen sequenced in a study of T cell responses to AZD1222 COVID-19 vaccine. Data came from immunoSEQ multiplex PCR; TCRdb stores just in-frame clones and leaves some out. The table includes under 150,000 clones, 85% to 95% detected once. This specimen was peripheral blood, taken on day 0 of AZD1222 vaccination. The receptors were sampled from an adult in good health.

This chain connects TRBV3-1 (or the pseudogene TRBV3-2) to TRBJ2-3; D gene ambiguous. Trimming removed 0 bases at V and 2 bases at J, with 6 bases between. There are 14 residues in the CDR3. Germline-derived CDR1 and CDR2 are LGHDT and YNNKEL (reference sequence). The CDR3 DNA follows: TGTGCCAGCAGCCAAGATCCCACCACAGATACGCAGTATTTT. Its translation is CASSQDPTTDTQYF.

This chain connects TRBV5-1 to TRBJ1-1, with TRBD1 as a possible D gene (5 bases). Germline V CDR1 and CDR2: SGHRS, YFSETQ. The CDR3 contains 13 residues. Trimming took 6 bases from V and 1 from J, leaving 10 bases between them. The CDR3 protein is CASNEGWNTEAFF. For the CDR3, the DNA is TGCGCCAGCAACGAGGGGTGGAACACTGAAGCTTTCTTT.

The rearrangement joins TRBV18 to TRBJ2-3; D assignment may be TRBD1 or TRBD2 (5 bases each). The germline V gene encodes CDR1 KGHSH and CDR2 LQKENI. This CDR3 region has 14 residues. V lost 4 bases to trimming and J lost 4 bases, with 12 bases between them. This CDR3 reads CASSRDLLSDTQYF. The CDR3 DNA is TGTGCCAGCTCACGGGACCTCTTGTCAGATACGCAGTATTTT. Looking up the rest from reference TRBV18 and TRBJ2-3 gives the full variable domain: NAGVMQNPRHLVRRRGQEARLRCSPMKGHSHVYWYRQLPEEGLKFMVYLQKENIIDESGMPKERFSAEFPKEGPSILRIQQVVRGDSAAYFCASSRDLLSDTQYFGPGTRLTVL.

V is TRBV3-1 (or the pseudogene TRBV3-2) and J is TRBJ1-1; no definite D call. V was shortened by 6 bases and J by 6 bases, with 11 bases between the two germline ends. CDR1 and CDR2 (germline): LGHDT, YNNKEL (reference sequence). The CDR3 covers 12 residues. CDR3 in amino acids: CASSTNWAEAFF. Written as DNA, the CDR3 is TGTGCCAGCAGTACTAACTGGGCTGAAGCTTTCTTT.

The V and J genes are TRBV27 and TRBJ1-1; D remains unclear. V lost 5 bases to trimming and J lost 0 bases, with 13 bases between them. There are 15 residues in the CDR3. CDR1 and CDR2 (germline): MNHEY, SMNVEV (reference sequence). CDR3 loop: CASSGLSSLNTEAFF. For the CDR3, the DNA is TGTGCCAGCAGTGGACTGAGCAGTCTGAACACTGAAGCTTTCTTT.

This chain uses TRBV28 with TRBJ1-2, with a weak D call TRBD1 (5 bases). Germline lookup yields CDR1 MDHEN and CDR2 SYDVKM. Trimming removed 4 bases from V and 4 bases from J, with 16 bases in between. The CDR3 is made up of 15 amino acids. CDR3 loop: CASSSMTELPYGYTF. The DNA of the CDR3 is TGTGCCAGCAGTTCCATGACAGAGCTCCCCTATGGCTACACCTTC.

The chain carries TRBV5-4 and TRBJ2-3; D perhaps matches TRBD2 (6 bases). The germline gives CDR1 SGHNT, CDR2 YYREEE (reference sequence). Trimming took 4 bases from V and 7 from J, leaving 16 bases between them. CDR3 size: 14 residues. Here the CDR3 reads CASSAGLAGNTQYF. The DNA for the CDR3 is TGTGCCAGCAGCGCGGGACTTGCAGGGAATACGCAGTATTTT.

The V call is TRBV18, the J call TRBJ1-6; D is unresolved. This CDR3 region has 15 residues. V lost 0 bases and J lost 6, with 9 bases in between. The V gene's germline CDR1 is KGHSH and CDR2 LQKENI. The CDR3 protein is CASSPPLPLNSPLHF. The CDR3 DNA reads as TGTGCCAGCTCACCACCGTTGCCGCTTAATTCACCCCTCCACTTT.

The rearrangement joins TRBV3-1 (or the pseudogene TRBV3-2) to TRBJ1-4; tentatively, D is TRBD1 (6 bases). The V and J ends lost 3 bases and 0 bases respectively, with 8 bases between them. The CDR3 is 15 residues long. Germline values: CDR1 LGHDT, CDR2 YNNKEL (reference sequence). The CDR3 spells CASSHEGATNEKLFF. The DNA of the CDR3 is TGTGCCAGCAGCCACGAGGGGGCAACTAATGAAAAACTGTTTTTT.

CDR3 bases: TGTGCCAGCAGACCTCAGGGGACCGACTCTGGAAACACCATATATTTT. It is translated as CASRPQGTDSGNTIYF. The chain couples TRBV28 to TRBJ1-3; weak D call: TRBD1 (6 bases). CDR1 MDHEN and CDR2 SYDVKM come from the germline V gene. Trimming took 6 bases from V and 0 from J, leaving 15 bases between them. The CDR3 runs 16 residues.

The chain links TRBV2 to TRBJ1-1; D is perhaps TRBD1 (5 bases). The V end was cut by 4 bases, the J end by 5 bases, with 11 bases between. Germline CDR1 is SNHLY and CDR2 is FYNNEI. The CDR3 is made up of 13 amino acids. DNA for the CDR3: TGTGCCAGCAGTGTTGCAGGGTGGACTGAAGCTTTCTTT. Amino acid sequence: CASSVAGWTEAFF.

The chain has TRBV30 and TRBJ2-5; 7 nucleotides line up with TRBD2. CDR3 length equals 15 residues. Germline-derived CDR1 and CDR2 are GTSNPN and SVGIG (reference sequence). Trimming removed 3 bases from V and 6 bases from J; junction bases left unmatched: 13. The CDR3 reads CAWRPPVGGRKTQYF. In nucleotides, the CDR3 is TGTGCCTGGAGGCCCCCGGTGGGAGGGCGGAAGACCCAGTACTTC.

The chain recombines TRBV9 with TRBJ2-7, with D unresolved. The CDR3 consists of 14 residues. Trimming took 0 bases from V and 0 from J, leaving 7 bases between them. Germline-derived CDR1 and CDR2 are SGDLS and YYNGEE. The CDR3, as DNA: TGTGCCAGCAGCGTAGTACCGAGCTCCTACGAGCAGTACTTC. This gives the protein CASSVVPSSYEQYF.

This clone was seen once. The DNA for the CDR3 is TGTGCCAGCAGTGGGACTAGCGGGAGCTCTGGGGCCAACGTCCTGACTTTC. This sequence encodes CASSGTSGSSGANVLTF. The chain carries TRBV2 and TRBJ2-6, with 13 bases matching TRBD2. Germline V gene sequence: CDR1 SNHLY, CDR2 FYNNEI. The CDR3 length is 17 residues. The V and J ends lost 4 bases and 0 bases, in that order; junction bases with no gene match: 0.

The rearrangement uses TRBV7-6 and TRBJ2-3; tentative D call: TRBD1 (5 bases). Trimming took 5 bases from V and 0 from J, leaving 21 bases between them. The CDR3 is made up of 18 amino acids. CDR1 SGHVS and CDR2 FNYEAQ come from the germline V gene. The CDR3 sequence: CASSLMAMTVPSTDTQYF. The CDR3 bases are TGTGCCAGCAGCCTAATGGCCATGACAGTCCCGAGCACAGATACGCAGTATTTT.

The CDR3 spells CASSIYGVGSSYEQYF. The CDR3 DNA sequence: TGTGCCAGTAGTATATACGGAGTCGGGAGCTCCTACGAGCAGTACTTC. The chain carries TRBV19 and TRBJ2-7; TRBD2 is a possible D gene (6 bases). Trimming removed 2 bases at V and 0 bases at J, with 14 bases between. This CDR3 is built from 16 residues. Looked up from germline, CDR1 is LNHDA and CDR2 is SQIVND (reference sequence).

This chain links TRBV15 with TRBJ1-5; TRBD1 is a possible D gene (5 bases). Germline assignment: CDR1 LNHNV and CDR2 YYDKDF (reference sequence). The CDR3 loop spans 12 amino acids. Trimming stripped 4 bases from V and 5 bases from J, with 6 bases between. The chain's CDR3 is CATSTRDQPQHF. The CDR3 bases are TGTGCCACCAGCACCAGGGATCAGCCCCAGCATTTT.

The chain carries TRBV19 and TRBJ1-1; D call uncertain. V shed 8 bases and J shed 2 bases, with 12 bases lying between them. The length of the CDR3 is 13 residues. Germline V gives CDR1 LNHDA, CDR2 SQIVND (reference sequence). CDR3 coding DNA: TGTGCCAGTGGACCTTACGTTAACACTGAAGCTTTCTTT. It is translated as CASGPYVNTEAFF.

This clone appeared once. The V gene is TRBV29-1, the J gene TRBJ2-5; weak D call: TRBD2 (5 bases). The CDR3 length is 15 residues. Germline V gives CDR1 SQVTM, CDR2 ANQGSEA. The ends were cut back, 1 base at V and 5 bases at J, with 17 bases in the middle. Written as DNA, the CDR3 is TGCAGCGTTGAAGGTCCTCTACGGGGTTATGAGACCCAGTACTTC. This sequence encodes CSVEGPLRGYETQYF.

V is TRBV6-4 and J is TRBJ2-3, with D unclear. The V gene lost 0 bases and the J gene lost 1 base, with 8 bases spanning the gap. The germline V gene encodes CDR1 MRHNA and CDR2 SNTAGT. The CDR3 covers 15 residues. CDR3 sequence (DNA): TGTGCCAGCAGTGACTCGAACGGTGGCACAGATACGCAGTATTTT. It encodes CASSDSNGGTDTQYF.

CDR3 sequence: CASNPTSGGYEQYF. The CDR3 nucleotides are TGTGCCAGCAATCCGACTAGCGGCGGCTACGAGCAGTACTTC. This rearrangement joins TRBV7-9 to TRBJ2-7; 9 bases fit TRBD2. Unmatched junction bases numbered 7, after V lost 7 bases and J lost 3 bases. Germline V gene data show CDR1 as SEHNR and CDR2 as FQNEAQ (reference sequence). The CDR3 is 14 residues long. Complete variable domain (other parts from reference TRBV7-9 and TRBJ2-7): DTGVSQNPRHKITKRGQNVTFRCDPISEHNRLYWYRQTLGQGPEFLTYFQNEAQLEKSRLLSDRFSAERPKGSFSTLEIQRTEQGDSAMYLCASNPTSGGYEQYFGPGTRLTVT.

The chain joins TRBV12-3 or TRBV12-4 to TRBJ1-2, with D unresolved. This CDR3 is built from 12 residues. V was cut by 3 bases and J by 4 bases, with 6 bases left in between. In nucleotides, the CDR3 is TGTGCCAGCAGTTTGGGTGTCTATGGCTACACCTTC. Translating it yields CASSLGVYGYTF.

This clone was detected a few times. The chain couples TRBV14 to TRBJ2-5; no clear D. Trimming took 1 base from V and 5 from J, leaving 20 bases between them. CDR3 length: 17 residues. CDR1 is SGHDN, CDR2 FVKESK, per germline. The CDR3 DNA sequence: TGTGCCAGCAGCCAAGGAAAGACACTGGCCTTATGGGAGACCCAGTACTTC. Translating it yields CASSQGKTLALWETQYF.

This clone has just one count. This chain joins TRBV4-2 and TRBJ2-1, with TRBD2 matching over 8 bases. This CDR3 contains 22 residues. The V gene end was trimmed by 4 bases and the J gene end by 7 bases; junction bases not matched to a gene: 30. Germline loops: CDR1 LGHNA, CDR2 YNFKEQ. CDR3 amino acids: CASSRLIFSGVSRYAERNEQFF. The CDR3 nucleotides read TGTGCCAGCAGCCGGCTTATTTTTAGCGGGGTATCAAGGTATGCGGAAAGGAATGAGCAGTTCTTC.

This clone was seen a single time. The gene calls are TRBV2 and TRBJ2-7; D is possibly TRBD1 (6 bases). The CDR3 runs 13 residues. The ends were cut back, 10 bases at V and 3 bases at J, with 16 bases in the middle. Germline CDR1 SNHLY, CDR2 FYNNEI. CDR3 coding DNA: TGTGCCATACAGTGGGACATGTACTACGAGCAGTACTTC. Translation: CAIQWDMYYEQYF.

The chain has TRBV19 and TRBJ2-1, with 7 bases matching TRBD1. CDR1 is LNHDA and CDR2 is SQIVND in the germline V gene (reference sequence). This CDR3 is 15 amino acids long. V shed 4 bases and J 6 bases; nucleotides not matched to a gene: 9. The CDR3 sequence: CASSTGTAPTNEQFF. CDR3 nucleotide sequence: TGTGCCAGTAGTACCGGGACAGCGCCCACCAATGAGCAGTTCTTC.

The chain joins TRBV4-2 to TRBJ1-3, with D tentatively TRBD1 (6 bases). V dropped 4 bases and J dropped 0 bases, with 13 bases sitting between them. Per the germline V gene, CDR1 is LGHNA and CDR2 is YNFKEQ. The CDR3 has 16 residues. This chain's CDR3 is CASSRERGGSGNTIYF. In DNA form, the CDR3 reads TGTGCCAGCAGCCGGGAGAGGGGGGGCTCTGGAAACACCATATATTTT.

The chain uses TRBV4-1 and TRBJ1-4; D is possibly TRBD1 (5 bases). V shed 1 base and J shed 3 bases, with 15 bases lying between them. Germline V CDR1 and CDR2: MGHRA, YSYEKL. The CDR3 has 17 residues. The CDR3 DNA is TGCGCCAGCAGCCAAGTCCAAGGGACTGCACCTAATGAAAAACTGTTTTTT. Translated: CASSQVQGTAPNEKLFF.

This clone showed up just a few times. The rearrangement uses TRBV2 and TRBJ2-7; D is unclear. Trimming pared 6 bases from V and 0 bases from J, leaving 3 bases between. CDR1 and CDR2 from the germline V gene are SNHLY and FYNNEI. This CDR3 is built from 11 residues. For the CDR3, the DNA is TGTGCCAGCAGCGGCTCCTACGAGCAGTACTTC. The encoded protein is CASSGSYEQYF.